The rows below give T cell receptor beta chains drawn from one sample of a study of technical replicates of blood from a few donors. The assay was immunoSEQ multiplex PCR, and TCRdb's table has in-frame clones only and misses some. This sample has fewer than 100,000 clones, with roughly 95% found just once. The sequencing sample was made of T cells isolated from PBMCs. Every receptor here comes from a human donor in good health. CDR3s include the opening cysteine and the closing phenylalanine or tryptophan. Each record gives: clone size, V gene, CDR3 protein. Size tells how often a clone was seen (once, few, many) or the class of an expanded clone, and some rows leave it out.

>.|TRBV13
CASSQDRITQYF
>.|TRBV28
CASSAHPGQGMDEQFF
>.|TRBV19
CASGQGISQPQHF
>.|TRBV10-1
CASSDPGQAAAEAFF
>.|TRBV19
CASSIGRAGKNIQYF
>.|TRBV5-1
CASSWETSGRARSSYEQYF
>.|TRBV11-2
CASSPSGGDEQFF
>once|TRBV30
CAWSVASGSLEQFF
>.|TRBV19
CASSIQGLNTEAFF
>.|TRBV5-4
CASSLGGQGQETQYF
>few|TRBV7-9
CASSLDRGGYTF
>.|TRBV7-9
CASTGTSGREWFIDTQYF
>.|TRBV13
CASSLIQGLSYNEQFF
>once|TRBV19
CASSIQGTNYGYTF